This TCR beta chain is from a study of control samples from healthy donors and cancer patients. The CDR3 is made up of 16 amino acids. The germline V gene has CDR1 LNHDA and CDR2 SQIVND (reference sequence). Trimming cost V 3 bases and J 4 bases; bases outside gene matches: 9. The method was immunoSEQ multiplex PCR; TCRdb's version includes in-frame clones alone and lacks a portion of them. Among over 150,000 clones listed, about 94% were seen once. The receptor was isolated from a man aged 40-49 years in good health. The sequencing sample was made of blood. This chain links TRBV19 with TRBJ2-1, with 7 bases fitting TRBD2. CDR3 in DNA: TGTGCCAGTAGTATGAGTTGGAGCGGGGATTACAATGAGCAGTTCTTC. Translated: CASSMSWSGDYNEQFF.